The 16 T cell receptor beta chains in this list originate from one sample, sequenced in a study of vaccination and CD4 T cells after COVID-19. Cultured CD4+ T cell DNA underwent sequencing with the Oncomine TCR Beta short-read assay. TCRdb re-derived calls from the PCR reads in MiXCR, one entry per CDR3 protein. The sample records 20,000 to 25,000 distinct CDR3 sequences, about 59% being singletons. These receptors' antigens are unknown. The treatment: roughly 11-day PBMC culture with coronavirus spike peptide pools or control peptides (ViraFEST assay). The sequenced sample was CD4+ T cells from blood, cultured in vitro. The receptors come from a human donor who had recovered from COVID-19.

This clonotype was observed a few times. V usage is TRBV15 and J usage is TRBJ2-2; D may correspond to TRBD1 or TRBD2 (5 bases each). Germline assignment: CDR1 LNHNV and CDR2 YYDKDF (reference sequence). The CDR3 is 16 amino acids. Trimming left V 0 bases short and J 6 bases short, with 14 bases between. DNA for the CDR3: TGTGCCACCAGCAGAGAGGAACCCGGGGCCGCCGGGGAGCTGTTTTTT. Translation: CATSREEPGAAGELFF.

The gene calls are TRBV20-1 and TRBJ2-2, with D possibly matching TRBD1 (6 bases). CDR1 DFQATT and CDR2 SNEGSKA come from the germline V gene (reference sequence). Trimming cost V 6 bases and J 1 base, with 18 bases left between them. The CDR3 consists of 16 residues. CDR3 sequence (DNA): TGCAGTGCCAAGGGGGTTGTTGGGCGGAACACCGGGGAGCTGTTTTTT. Translated: CSAKGVVGRNTGELFF.

The gene calls are TRBV12-3 or TRBV12-4 and TRBJ1-2; a possible D gene is TRBD1 (5 bases). This CDR3 has 12 amino acids. The germline V and J ends were trimmed by 8 bases and 7 bases, with 14 bases remaining between them. The CDR3 protein is CASLRLGGGYTF. The CDR3 coding sequence is TGTGCCAGCCTTCGATTGGGGGGTGGCTACACCTTC.

This chain connects TRBV24-1 to TRBJ1-6, with 9 nucleotides matching TRBD1. The CDR3 has 13 residues. V shed 9 bases, J shed 10 bases, and the junction held 6 bases outside the gene matches. Germline V gene data show CDR1 as KGHDR and CDR2 as SFDVKD. The CDR3 nucleotides are TGTGCCACCCCGGGACAGGGCGGATCACCCCTCCACTTT. The encoded protein is CATPGQGGSPLHF.

The chain couples TRBV20-1 to TRBJ1-4; 7 nucleotides match TRBD1. CDR3 length: 14 residues. The germline V gene encodes CDR1 DFQATT and CDR2 SNEGSKA (reference sequence). V shed 3 bases, J shed 8 bases, and the junction held 9 bases outside the gene matches. The CDR3 nucleotides read TGCAGTGCTAGCAAGACAGGGCTCGGAGAAAAACTGTTTTTT. It encodes CSASKTGLGEKLFF.

The chain joins TRBV24-1 to TRBJ1-5; possibly TRBD1 for D (5 bases). Germline-derived CDR1 and CDR2 are KGHDR and SFDVKD. The V end lost 2 bases, the J end lost 9 bases, and 7 bases lay between the germline ends. The CDR3 is 12 residues long. The CDR3 reads CATSDSGLPQHF. CDR3 DNA sequence: TGTGCCACCAGTGATTCAGGGCTGCCCCAGCATTTT.

This chain uses TRBV20-1 with TRBJ2-1; 11 positions agree with TRBD2. CDR1 is DFQATT, CDR2 SNEGSKA, per germline (reference sequence). The J segment lost 7 bases and the V segment lost 5 bases, leaving 10 bases of the junction unmatched. This CDR3 spans 15 amino acids. Here the CDR3 reads CSADDSGRAANEQFF. CDR3 nucleotide sequence: TGCAGTGCTGATGATAGCGGGAGGGCCGCAAATGAGCAGTTCTTC.

V is TRBV19 and J is TRBJ2-4, with D maybe TRBD2 (6 bases). Germline V lookup: CDR1 LNHDA, CDR2 SQIVND (reference sequence). The CDR3 contains 14 residues. Trimming shortened V by 8 bases and J by 8 bases, and 19 bases separated the two germline ends. The CDR3 region has the DNA TGTGCCAGTCTTCCGGGCTACGGAGGGGACATTCAGTACTTC. Encoded protein: CASLPGYGGDIQYF.

The rearrangement uses TRBV19 and TRBJ1-2, with D perhaps TRBD1 (5 bases). The ends were cut back, 6 bases at V and 4 bases at J, with 9 bases in the middle. Germline V gene data show CDR1 as LNHDA and CDR2 as SQIVND (reference sequence). CDR3 length equals 12 residues. The CDR3 DNA sequence: TGTGCCAGTAGCCCGAGGGGCTATGGCTACACCTTC. Protein product: CASSPRGYGYTF.

The chain joins TRBV10-1 to TRBJ2-2; D may be TRBD1 (5 bases). Germline V gene sequence: CDR1 WNHNN, CDR2 SYGVQD (reference sequence). CDR3 length: 15 residues. The V end lost 4 bases, the J end lost 1 base, and 10 bases lay between the germline ends. CDR3 loop: CASSGQSMNTGELFF. As DNA, the CDR3 is TGCGCCAGCAGTGGACAGAGCATGAACACCGGGGAGCTGTTTTTT.

The chain has TRBV6-2 or TRBV6-3 and TRBJ2-7; TRBD1 is a possible D gene (6 bases). Germline V gene lookup returns CDR1 MNHEY and CDR2 SVGEGT. Trimming shortened V by 4 bases and J by 3 bases, and 7 bases separated the two germline ends. This CDR3 spans 12 amino acids. This CDR3 is CASSSQGYEQYF. The CDR3, as DNA: TGTGCCAGCAGTTCACAGGGCTACGAGCAGTACTTC.

The V and J genes are TRBV6-1 and TRBJ2-5; D may be TRBD1 (6 bases). This CDR3 contains 14 residues. The germline V gene has CDR1 MNHNS and CDR2 SASEGT. Trimming removed 5 bases at V and 1 base at J, with 11 bases between. CDR3 protein: CASSPRDTQETQYF. DNA for the CDR3: TGTGCCAGCAGTCCCCGGGACACCCAAGAGACCCAGTACTTC.

This chain connects TRBV6-1 to TRBJ2-3; 9 nucleotides agree with TRBD1. Germline values: CDR1 MNHNS, CDR2 SASEGT. This CDR3 has 16 amino acids. The ends lost 6 bases at V and 3 bases at J; junction bases unmatched: 10. The CDR3 sequence: CASRHPMGQGTDTQYF. As DNA, the CDR3 is TGTGCCAGCAGACATCCTATGGGACAGGGAACAGATACGCAGTATTTT.

The V gene is TRBV30, the J gene TRBJ1-2, with TRBD1 as a possible D gene (5 bases). There are 13 residues in the CDR3. The V end was cut by 8 bases, the J end by 9 bases, with 22 bases between. Germline V gene lookup returns CDR1 GTSNPN and CDR2 SVGIG (reference sequence). CDR3 in amino acids: CALKAPPGRSYTF. The CDR3 coding sequence is TGTGCCCTCAAAGCCCCCCCGGGACGAAGCTACACCTTC.

J is TRBJ2-5 and V is TRBV5-1; 10 nucleotides line up with TRBD2. The CDR3 sequence is 13 residues long. The J segment lost 4 bases and the V segment lost 7 bases, leaving 4 bases of the junction unmatched. Germline loops: CDR1 SGHRS, CDR2 YFSETQ. CDR3 DNA: TGCGCCAGCCAAGCGGGAGGGGGAGAGACCCAGTACTTC. Its protein product is CASQAGGGETQYF.

This clonotype has just one count. J is TRBJ2-3 and V is TRBV28, with 11 bases matching TRBD2. V was clipped by 5 bases and J by 4 bases; unmatched bases: 5. Per germline, CDR1 MDHEN and CDR2 SYDVKM. The CDR3 has 15 residues. The CDR3 nucleotides are TGTGCCAGCAGTATACTAGCGGGAGATCCAGATACGCAGTATTTT. The encoded protein is CASSILAGDPDTQYF.